The 8 T cell receptor beta chains given below trace back to one sample, sequenced in a study of T cell responses to AZD1222 COVID-19 vaccine. Produced via immunoSEQ multiplex PCR; TCRdb's table is partial and in-frame only. The sample yields about 140,000 clones, 80% to 95% seen once. This sample comprised peripheral blood, obtained 28 days after the second AZD1222 dose. These receptors were obtained from an adult who received the AZD1222 COVID-19 vaccine.

The V and J genes are TRBV4-2 and TRBJ2-2; TRBD1 might be the D (6 bases). The CDR3 sequence is 16 residues long. V was cut by 2 bases and J by 0 bases, with 10 bases left in between. Germline values: CDR1 LGHNA, CDR2 YNFKEQ. The CDR3 DNA reads as TGTGCCAGCAGCCAATTCGGACAGACGAACACCGGGGAGCTGTTTTTT. Protein sequence: CASSQFGQTNTGELFF.

The chain combines TRBV5-1 with TRBJ1-4, with TRBD1 identical over 7 bases. CDR1 and CDR2 from the germline V gene are SGHRS and YFSETQ. This CDR3 region has 15 residues. With V trimmed by 3 bases and J by 5 bases, 7 bases remained unmatched. CDR3 region: CASSWGTEKNEKLFF. As DNA, the CDR3 is TGCGCCAGCAGCTGGGGGACAGAAAAAAATGAAAAACTGTTTTTT. The variable domain in full, completed from reference TRBV5-1 and TRBJ1-4, reads KAGVTQTPRYLIKTRGQQVTLSCSPISGHRSVSWYQQTPGQGLQFLFEYFSETQRNKGNFPGRFSGRQFSNSRSEMNVSTLELGDSALYLCASSWGTEKNEKLFFGSGTQLSVL.

This chain links TRBV18 with TRBJ2-2; perhaps TRBD1 as D (5 bases). The germline V gene has CDR1 KGHSH and CDR2 LQKENI. The V end lost 2 bases, the J end lost 0 bases, and 10 bases lay between the germline ends. There are 16 residues in the CDR3. The DNA for the CDR3 is TGTGCCAGCTCACCAGTAGGGGCGGCGAACACCGGGGAGCTGTTTTTT. Its translation is CASSPVGAANTGELFF.

The chain combines TRBV6-4 with TRBJ2-7, with D possibly matching TRBD1 (6 bases). Germline V CDR1 and CDR2: MRHNA, SNTAGT. This CDR3 has 13 residues. Trimming cost V 5 bases and J 1 base, with 9 bases left between them. The DNA for the CDR3 is TGTGCCAGCAGTACGACAGGATCCTACGAGCAGTACTTC. Encoded protein: CASSTTGSYEQYF.

The chain carries TRBV9 and TRBJ2-3; possible D gene TRBD1, 7 bases. This CDR3 contains 14 residues. Trimming removed 4 bases at V and 2 bases at J, with 11 bases between. Germline V gene lookup returns CDR1 SGDLS and CDR2 YYNGEE. In DNA form, the CDR3 reads TGTGCCAGCAGCATCAGGGGGGACACAGATACGCAGTATTTT. This sequence encodes CASSIRGDTDTQYF.

J is TRBJ2-1 and V is TRBV7-6, with D maybe TRBD1 (6 bases). With 3 bases removed from V and 0 bases from J, the gap between germline ends came to 9 bases. Germline V gene data show CDR1 as SGHVS and CDR2 as FNYEAQ. The CDR3 is made up of 15 amino acids. The DNA for the CDR3 is TGTGCCAGCAGCTTGGACAGAATCTCCTACAATGAGCAGTTCTTC. Its translation is CASSLDRISYNEQFF.

V usage is TRBV4-3 and J usage is TRBJ2-7; D is ambiguous. This CDR3 comprises 14 residues. V was cut by 2 bases and J by 0 bases, with 8 bases left in between. Germline V gene sequence: CDR1 LGHNA, CDR2 YSLEER. The CDR3 DNA follows: TGCGCCAGCAGCCAAAGCCTTAACTCCTACGAGCAGTACTTC. It translates to CASSQSLNSYEQYF.

The rearrangement uses TRBV11-2 and TRBJ1-4, with D unclear. This CDR3 region has 13 residues. Trimming took off 1 base at V and 6 bases at J, with 6 bases between the two ends. Per the germline V gene, CDR1 is SGHAT and CDR2 is FQNNGV. CDR3 loop: CASSLGSYEKLFF. The DNA for the CDR3 is TGTGCCAGCAGCTTAGGGAGCTATGAAAAACTGTTTTTT.